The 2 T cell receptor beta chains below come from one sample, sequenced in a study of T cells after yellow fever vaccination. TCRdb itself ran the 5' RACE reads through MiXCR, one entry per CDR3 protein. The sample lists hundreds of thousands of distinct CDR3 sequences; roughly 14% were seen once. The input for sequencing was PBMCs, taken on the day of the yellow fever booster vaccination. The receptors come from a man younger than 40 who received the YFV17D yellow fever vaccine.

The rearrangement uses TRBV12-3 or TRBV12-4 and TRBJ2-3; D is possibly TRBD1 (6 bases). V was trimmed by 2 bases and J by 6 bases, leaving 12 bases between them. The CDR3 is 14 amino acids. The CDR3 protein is CASSLQGPRDTQYF. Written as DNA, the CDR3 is TGTGCCAGCAGTTTACAGGGGCCTCGGGATACGCAGTATTTT.

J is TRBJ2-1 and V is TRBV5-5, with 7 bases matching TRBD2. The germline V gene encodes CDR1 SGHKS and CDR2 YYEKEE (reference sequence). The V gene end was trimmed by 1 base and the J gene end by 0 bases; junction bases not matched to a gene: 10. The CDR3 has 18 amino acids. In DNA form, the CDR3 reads TGTGCCAGCAGCTTGTGGCTAGCGGAGGTAAGCTCCTACAATGAGCAGTTCTTC. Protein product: CASSLWLAEVSSYNEQFF.